Following are 5 T cell receptor beta chains from one sample sequenced in a study of T cells after yellow fever vaccination. TCRdb used MiXCR to reprocess the 5' RACE reads, holding one entry per CDR3 protein. The top ten hold approximately 20% of the sample, which has tens of thousands of distinct CDR3 sequences, roughly 5.6% seen once. The specimen comprised PBMCs, either bulk or a sorted T-cell subset (CD4+, CD8+, memory, or dextramer-sorted; not recorded which), sampled about 41 days after the first yellow fever vaccination. These receptors came from a man between 18 and 29 years old who received the YFV17D yellow fever vaccine.

This clonotype was recorded many times. V gene TRBV12-3 or TRBV12-4 combines with J gene TRBJ1-2, with 9 bases matching TRBD1. V lost 3 bases to trimming and J lost 11 bases; unmatched junction nucleotides: 7. The CDR3 consists of 13 residues. DNA of the CDR3: TGTGCCAGCAGTTTTGCGGGACAGGGAGGTTACACCTTC. Translation gives CASSFAGQGGYTF.

At least ten counts were recorded for this clonotype. The CDR3 bases are TGTGCCAGCAGCTCCTACCCTATAGCGCGGGAGCAGTACTTC. Its translation: CASSSYPIAREQYF. This chain links TRBV7-2 with TRBJ2-7; a possible D gene is TRBD2 (5 bases). Germline V gene sequence: CDR1 SGHTA, CDR2 FQGNSA. The CDR3 has 14 residues. Trimming left V 4 bases short and J 7 bases short, with 17 bases between. Using reference TRBV7-2 and TRBJ2-7 for the parts outside the CDR3, the full variable domain is GAGVSQSPSNKVTEKGKDVELRCDPISGHTALYWYRQSLGQGLEFLIYFQGNSAPDKSGLPSDRFSAERTGGSVSTLTIQRTQQEDSAVYLCASSSYPIAREQYFGPGTRLTVT.

In its sample, this clonotype was seen many times. The chain combines TRBV6-1 with TRBJ2-3; TRBD1 is a possible D gene (5 bases). Trimming cost V 5 bases and J 10 bases, with 16 bases left between them. CDR1 and CDR2 (germline): MNHNS, SASEGT. This CDR3 region has 13 residues. Written as DNA, the CDR3 is TGTGCCAGCAGTACCCGGATCGGACACCCGCAGTATTTT. This sequence encodes CASSTRIGHPQYF.

J is TRBJ1-2 and V is TRBV6-5, with D perhaps TRBD1 (5 bases). Germline V gene lookup returns CDR1 MNHEY and CDR2 SVGAGI. V was cut by 0 bases and J by 7 bases, with 9 bases left in between. The CDR3 runs to 13 residues. CDR3 sequence (DNA): TGTGCCAGCAGTTACTCAGGGACGCGTGGCTACACCTTC. Its translation is CASSYSGTRGYTF.

As to this clonotype: Since a much larger clone is just one base distant, this may be a read error. The chain employs TRBV2 and TRBJ2-3, with 7 bases matching TRBD2. Per germline, CDR1 SNHLY and CDR2 FYNNEI. J gave up 0 bases and V 8 bases, and 8 bases lay outside the gene matches. The CDR3 loop spans 15 amino acids. The CDR3 nucleotides are TGTGCCAGCGGGCAGGAGCGGGATAGCACAGATACGCAGTATTTT. Its translation is CASGQERDSTDTQYF.